The 21 T cell receptor beta chains given below trace back to one sample, sequenced in a study of control samples from healthy donors and cancer patients (dated by TCRdb to about 2020). Libraries were constructed by the immunoSEQ multiplex PCR assay. TCRdb limited this immuneACCESS table to in-frame rearrangements with V and J called. A share of clones is missing; checked studies link under half to unresolved V genes, and the rest is unexplained. The sample table holds fewer than 200,000 clones, of which 85% to 90% were seen once. The ten largest clones add up to under 5% of the sample. Sequencing input: blood. Receptor source: a woman in her thirties in good health.

As regards this clone: Within the sample, other DNA sequences also encode this same CDR3. The chain uses TRBV28 and TRBJ2-1; D gene ambiguous. V lost 6 bases and J lost 0, with 15 bases in between. The CDR3 contains 16 residues. CDR1 and CDR2 (germline): MDHEN, SYDVKM. CDR3 in DNA: TGTGCCAGCAGACCCGGCGGCTACAGCTCCTACAATGAGCAGTTCTTC. Its translation: CASRPGGYSSYNEQFF.

This clone was seen only once. Written as DNA, the CDR3 is TGTGCCAGCAGCCATGGGACCGGGGAGCTGTTTTTT. This gives the protein CASSHGTGELFF. The chain combines TRBV7-9 with TRBJ2-2; D gene unclear. Germline V gene sequence: CDR1 SEHNR, CDR2 FQNEAQ (reference sequence). The CDR3 is made up of 12 amino acids. Trimming pared 5 bases from V and 5 bases from J, leaving 6 bases between.

The J gene is TRBJ1-3, the V gene TRBV6-1; D is uncertain. Trimming shortened V by 3 bases and J by 0 bases, and 9 bases separated the two germline ends. Germline-derived CDR1 and CDR2 are MNHNS and SASEGT. The CDR3 loop spans 15 amino acids. This CDR3 reads CASSETPSSGNTIYF. The CDR3 region has the DNA TGTGCCAGCAGTGAGACGCCGAGCTCTGGAAACACCATATATTTT.

The rearrangement uses TRBV30 and TRBJ1-1; TRBD1 agrees at 7 bases. The germline gives CDR1 GTSNPN, CDR2 SVGIG (reference sequence). J lost 5 bases, V lost 4 bases, and 4 bases had no gene match. The CDR3 is 12 residues long. CDR3 bases: TGTGCCTGGATCAGGGGGTTGACTGAAGCTTTCTTT. Protein sequence: CAWIRGLTEAFF.

V is TRBV4-2 and J is TRBJ1-6; the match to TRBD1 covers 7 bases. The V gene's germline CDR1 is LGHNA and CDR2 YNFKEQ. Unmatched junction bases numbered 6, after V lost 5 bases and J lost 5 bases. This CDR3 has 15 residues. CDR3 sequence (DNA): TGTGCCAGCAGCATCCACAGGGGAAATAATTCACCCCTCCACTTT. This sequence encodes CASSIHRGNNSPLHF.

The chain uses TRBV30 and TRBJ1-6, with 9 positions matching TRBD1. This CDR3 region has 14 residues. The V and J ends lost 5 bases and 8 bases, in that order; junction bases with no gene match: 7. Germline-derived CDR1 and CDR2 are GTSNPN and SVGIG (reference sequence). CDR3 sequence: CAWGQGKSDSPLHF. The CDR3 coding sequence is TGTGCCTGGGGACAGGGGAAGTCGGATTCACCCCTCCACTTT.

This clone was counted a few times. The V and J genes are TRBV28 and TRBJ1-5; D gene uncertain. Germline CDR1 reads MDHEN; CDR2 reads SYDVKM. V was clipped by 6 bases and J by 10 bases, with 10 bases between them. This CDR3 has 11 amino acids. DNA of the CDR3: TGTGCCAGCAGCCTTGCCAGTCCCCAGCATTTT. Translated, it gives CASSLASPQHF.

The V call is TRBV9, the J call TRBJ2-1, with TRBD2 matching 13 bases. Germline-derived CDR1 and CDR2 are SGDLS and YYNGEE. J gave up 7 bases and V 3 bases, and 7 bases lay outside the gene matches. The CDR3 length is 16 residues. This CDR3 reads CASSAGTSGVGNEQFF. The DNA of the CDR3 is TGTGCCAGCAGCGCCGGGACTAGCGGGGTTGGGAATGAGCAGTTCTTC.

This chain joins TRBV24-1 and TRBJ1-2; D might be TRBD1 (5 bases). The germline V and J ends were trimmed by 4 bases and 5 bases, with 13 bases remaining between them. The V gene's germline CDR1 is KGHDR and CDR2 SFDVKD. The CDR3 extends over 14 amino acids. CDR3 coding DNA: TGTGCCACCAGTGAGACGGGACGGCGTTATGGCTACACCTTC. This gives the protein CATSETGRRYGYTF.

V usage is TRBV5-1 and J usage is TRBJ2-5; no definite D call. Deletions cut 2 bases from V and 3 bases from J, with 8 bases between. CDR1 is SGHRS and CDR2 is YFSETQ in the germline V gene. The CDR3 covers 13 residues. The CDR3 here is CASSLISKETQYF. The CDR3 DNA follows: TGCGCCAGCAGCTTAATATCAAAAGAGACCCAGTACTTC. The full variable domain, rest sourced from reference TRBV5-1 and TRBJ2-5, is KAGVTQTPRYLIKTRGQQVTLSCSPISGHRSVSWYQQTPGQGLQFLFEYFSETQRNKGNFPGRFSGRQFSNSRSEMNVSTLELGDSALYLCASSLISKETQYFGPGTRLLVL.

This clone was seen only once. The V call is TRBV29-1, the J call TRBJ2-7, with D unclear. Germline values: CDR1 SQVTM, CDR2 ANQGSEA. V was clipped by 4 bases and J by 3 bases, with 10 bases between them. This CDR3 has 12 residues. In DNA, the CDR3 is TGCAGCGTTGCAGATGGGGACTACGAGCAGTACTTC. As protein: CSVADGDYEQYF.

The chain is built from TRBV14 and TRBJ2-5; 9 bases line up with TRBD1. V was clipped by 3 bases and J by 5 bases; unmatched bases: 7. CDR1 is SGHDN, CDR2 FVKESK, per germline. The CDR3 extends over 15 amino acids. This CDR3 is CASSHRDRDLETQYF. The DNA for the CDR3 is TGTGCCAGCAGCCACCGGGACAGGGATTTGGAGACCCAGTACTTC.

This clone has just one count. The V and J genes are TRBV9 and TRBJ2-3, with D perhaps TRBD2 (6 bases). This CDR3 comprises 14 residues. Between the trimmed V and J ends, which lost 0 bases and 6 bases, there was a span of 11 bases. Germline CDR1 reads SGDLS; CDR2 reads YYNGEE. The DNA of the CDR3 is TGTGCCAGCAGCGTAGGACTAGTCGGGGATACGCAGTATTTT. Residues: CASSVGLVGDTQYF.

V and J are TRBV7-2 and TRBJ2-4, with D possibly matching TRBD2 (6 bases). Germline values: CDR1 SGHTA, CDR2 FQGNSA. V dropped 3 bases and J dropped 9 bases, with 21 bases sitting between them. The CDR3 loop spans 16 amino acids. The DNA of the CDR3 is TGTGCCAGCAGCTTCCAGACGGGGACTTTAACCGTCATTCAGTACTTC. Its translation is CASSFQTGTLTVIQYF.

The V and J genes are TRBV3-1 (or the pseudogene TRBV3-2) and TRBJ1-2; D might be TRBD1 (5 bases). V gave up 4 bases and J gave up 11 bases, with 14 bases separating them. There are 12 residues in the CDR3. Germline CDR1 is LGHDT and CDR2 is YNNKEL (reference sequence). CDR3 sequence (DNA): TGTGCCAGCAGCCTTCGCGGCGGGACTTACACCTTC. Translation: CASSLRGGTYTF.

In its sample, this clone was seen a few times. V is TRBV6-5 and J is TRBJ2-5; D unclear. V was shortened by 0 bases and J by 4 bases, with 6 bases between the two germline ends. The CDR3 loop spans 13 amino acids. Germline V gives CDR1 MNHEY, CDR2 SVGAGI. The CDR3 region is CASSYSRRETQYF. In DNA form, the CDR3 reads TGTGCCAGCAGTTACTCGAGAAGAGAGACCCAGTACTTC.

The chain employs TRBV6-5 and TRBJ2-7; 8 positions match TRBD2. Trimming cost V 4 bases and J 5 bases; bases outside gene matches: 13. The CDR3 is made up of 16 amino acids. CDR1 and CDR2 (germline): MNHEY, SVGAGI. CDR3 in DNA: TGTGCCAGCAGTTTCCGTACGGGACTAGTGGCCGACGAGCAGTACTTC. Its protein product is CASSFRTGLVADEQYF.

This clone was observed once. The CDR3 coding sequence is TGTGCCAGCTCACCAGGGACACCCTCTAGCAATCAGCCCCAGCATTTT. Its translation is CASSPGTPSSNQPQHF. V usage is TRBV18 and J usage is TRBJ1-5; D might be TRBD1 (6 bases). The CDR3 covers 16 residues. The germline CDR1 and CDR2 sequences are KGHSH and LQKENI. With 2 bases removed from V and 0 bases from J, the gap between germline ends came to 11 bases.

The chain recombines TRBV12-5 with TRBJ2-2, with 13 bases fitting TRBD2. From germline, CDR1 is LGHNT and CDR2 FRNRAP. This CDR3 contains 16 residues. J gave up 7 bases and V 0 bases, and 2 bases lay outside the gene matches. The CDR3 bases are TGTGCTAGTGGTTTGGTACTAGCGGGGGGGCGCGGGGAGCTGTTTTTT. Its translation: CASGLVLAGGRGELFF.

About this clone: The same CDR3 arises from other DNA sequences in this sample as well. The DNA of the CDR3 is TGTGCCAGTAGTATCGGGACAGGCTCTGGAAACACCATATATTTT. This sequence encodes CASSIGTGSGNTIYF. J is TRBJ1-3 and V is TRBV19; 8 nucleotides match TRBD1. The germline CDR1 and CDR2 sequences are LNHDA and SQIVND (reference sequence). CDR3 length equals 15 residues. V dropped 3 bases and J dropped 0; count of bases not matched to a gene: 1. The full variable domain, in which reference TRBV19 and TRBJ1-3 provide the parts outside the CDR3, is DGGITQSPKYLFRKEGQNVTLSCEQNLNHDAMYWYRQDPGQGLRLIYYSQIVNDFQKGDIAEGYSVSREKKESFPLTVTSAQKNPTAFYLCASSIGTGSGNTIYFGEGSWLTVV.

The CDR3 is CASGTGFLEAFF. The CDR3 region has the DNA TGTGCCAGCGGGACAGGGTTTCTCGAAGCTTTCTTT. V gene TRBV6-5 combines with J gene TRBJ1-1; 9 bases fit TRBD1. Germline assignment: CDR1 MNHEY and CDR2 SVGAGI. The CDR3 totals 12 residues. Trimming removed 8 bases from V and 8 bases from J; junction bases left unmatched: 6.